This T cell receptor (beta chain) was recovered during a study of Tregs in tolerant kidney transplant recipients. Sequenced by immunoSEQ multiplex PCR; TCRdb stores in-frame clones only, minus some. Altogether 100,000 to 150,000 clones are present, roughly 93% being singletons, with the ten largest covering approximately 0.59%. The sample holds one count of this clone. The sequenced material came from CD4+ T cells from blood. The TCR was taken from a human donor in good health.

The CDR3 reads CSVVMGTGAYNEQFF. CDR3 nucleotides: TGCAGCGTTGTAATGGGGACAGGGGCCTACAATGAGCAGTTCTTC. V gene TRBV29-1 combines with J gene TRBJ2-1; 10 bases align to TRBD1. CDR1 is SQVTM and CDR2 is ANQGSEA in the germline V gene. Germline trimming cut 4 bases from V and 2 bases from J; bases unmatched to any gene: 5. The CDR3 has 15 amino acids.